The 31 T cell receptor beta chains below come from one sample, sequenced in a study of blood T cell repertoires in COVID-19. Sequenced by immunoSEQ multiplex PCR; TCRdb stores in-frame clones only, minus some. This sample has 95,000 to 150,000 clones, with approximately 82% found just once. The sequencing input was peripheral blood. The receptors derive from a woman between 50 and 59 years old with acute or convalescent COVID-19.

This clone came up once. The chain links TRBV6-2 or TRBV6-3 to TRBJ2-7, with a tentative D call TRBD2 (6 bases). CDR1 and CDR2 from the germline V gene are MNHEY and SVGEGT. V was pared by 0 bases and J by 0 bases, with 15 bases between. The CDR3 is 17 residues long. The DNA of the CDR3 is TGTGCCAGCAGTTACTCGGGTTCCGGGAGATACTCCTACGAGCAGTACTTC. It codes for CASSYSGSGRYSYEQYF.

The rearrangement uses TRBV5-6 and TRBJ2-3; 8 bases match TRBD1. With V trimmed by 4 bases and J by 2 bases, 6 bases remained unmatched. In germline, CDR1 is SGHDT, CDR2 YYEEEE. The CDR3 totals 15 residues. DNA of the CDR3: TGTGCCAGCAGCCAAGACAGGGGAGACACAGATACGCAGTATTTT. As protein: CASSQDRGDTDTQYF.

The chain carries TRBV5-1 and TRBJ1-6, with a tentative D call TRBD1 (6 bases). The CDR3 contains 13 residues. V lost 7 bases, J lost 7 bases, and 12 bases lay in between. Germline values: CDR1 SGHRS, CDR2 YFSETQ. The CDR3 DNA is TGCGCCAGCCAACAGGACAGCAATTCACCCCTCCACTTT. Translation gives CASQQDSNSPLHF. The full variable domain, in which reference TRBV5-1 and TRBJ1-6 provide the parts outside the CDR3, is KAGVTQTPRYLIKTRGQQVTLSCSPISGHRSVSWYQQTPGQGLQFLFEYFSETQRNKGNFPGRFSGRQFSNSRSEMNVSTLELGDSALYLCASQQDSNSPLHFGNGTRLTVT.

The genes are TRBV5-1 and TRBJ1-6; the match to TRBD1 covers 9 bases. J lost 10 bases, V lost 0 bases, and 8 bases had no gene match. This CDR3 spans 16 amino acids. Germline loops: CDR1 SGHRS, CDR2 YFSETQ. This chain's CDR3 is CASSLGPGTGTSPLHF. DNA of the CDR3: TGCGCCAGCAGCTTGGGGCCCGGGACAGGGACCTCACCCCTCCACTTT. Supplemented by reference TRBV5-1 and TRBJ1-6, the full variable domain reads KAGVTQTPRYLIKTRGQQVTLSCSPISGHRSVSWYQQTPGQGLQFLFEYFSETQRNKGNFPGRFSGRQFSNSRSEMNVSTLELGDSALYLCASSLGPGTGTSPLHFGNGTRLTVT.

V gene TRBV30 combines with J gene TRBJ1-2, with 7 bases lining up with TRBD1. CDR1 is GTSNPN, CDR2 SVGIG, per germline (reference sequence). J lost 1 base, V lost 5 bases, and 7 bases had no gene match. The CDR3 consists of 14 residues. The CDR3 DNA reads TGTGCCTGGGACGGGACAGATTTTAACTATGGCTACACCTTC. Protein product: CAWDGTDFNYGYTF. The full variable domain, completed using reference TRBV30 and TRBJ1-2, is SQTIHQWPATLVQPVGSPLSLECTVEGTSNPNLYWYRQAAGRGLQLLFYSVGIGQISSEVPQNLSASRPQDRQFILSSKKLLLSDSGFYLCAWDGTDFNYGYTFGSGTRLTVV.

This clone occurred a few times. The DNA of the CDR3 is TGTGCCAGCACCCGACAGGGTGAAGATACGCAGTATTTT. As protein: CASTRQGEDTQYF. The V and J genes are TRBV11-1 and TRBJ2-3, with 7 bases that match TRBD1. The CDR3 length is 13 residues. Looked up from germline, CDR1 is SGHAT and CDR2 is FQDESV (reference sequence). The trim removed 7 bases at V and 5 bases at J, leaving 6 bases unmatched.

The chain is built from TRBV3-1 (or the pseudogene TRBV3-2) and TRBJ2-7; 11 bases match TRBD2. Germline trimming cut 3 bases from V and 3 bases from J; bases unmatched to any gene: 1. The CDR3 has 14 residues. In germline, CDR1 is LGHDT, CDR2 YNNKEL (reference sequence). The CDR3 DNA follows: TGTGCCAGCAGCCAGGGACTAGCGGACTACGAGCAGTACTTC. Translating gives CASSQGLADYEQYF.

This chain links TRBV28 with TRBJ2-2; D is unclear. Trimming removed 6 bases from V and 6 bases from J, with 23 bases in between. Germline CDR1 and CDR2: MDHEN and SYDVKM. The CDR3 runs to 17 residues. CDR3 loop: CASSSPLGGAYSGELFF. CDR3 sequence (DNA): TGTGCCAGCAGCTCCCCCTTAGGCGGTGCCTACTCCGGGGAGCTGTTTTTT.

The gene calls are TRBV10-3 and TRBJ2-7; TRBD2 aligns across 12 bases. This CDR3 region has 17 residues. With 4 bases clipped from V and 8 bases from J, the junction kept 15 bases outside the gene matches. CDR1 and CDR2 (germline): ENHRY, SYGVKD. The DNA for the CDR3 is TGTGCCATCAGTGGGGCACTAGCGGGGGGATTTACTACGAAGCAGTACTTC. This gives the protein CAISGALAGGFTTKQYF.

This clone has a single count. The chain recombines TRBV11-1 with TRBJ2-1; 9 bases align to TRBD2. Germline CDR1 SGHAT, CDR2 FQDESV (reference sequence). CDR3 length: 16 residues. V shed 3 bases and J 5 bases; nucleotides not matched to a gene: 8. CDR3 amino acids: CASSFGAGGRNNEQFF. As DNA, the CDR3 is TGTGCCAGCAGCTTCGGGGCGGGGGGGCGAAACAATGAGCAGTTCTTC.

The chain is built from TRBV24-1 and TRBJ2-1; weak D call: TRBD2 (6 bases). The CDR3 length is 17 residues. The ends were cut back, 3 bases at V and 7 bases at J, with 21 bases in the middle. In germline, CDR1 is KGHDR, CDR2 SFDVKD. This CDR3 is CATSDTTGGASKNEQFF. The DNA for the CDR3 is TGTGCCACCAGTGATACGACCGGAGGGGCGAGTAAAAATGAGCAGTTCTTC.

J is TRBJ1-5 and V is TRBV2, with 8 bases matching TRBD1. CDR1 is SNHLY and CDR2 is FYNNEI in the germline V gene. Trimming took 2 bases from V and 6 from J; bases not matched to a gene: 3. The CDR3 sequence is 14 residues long. CDR3 in DNA: TGTGCCAGCAGTGAAAGACAGGGGATTCAGCCCCAGCATTTT. Protein: CASSERQGIQPQHF.

The rearrangement uses TRBV27 and TRBJ2-2, with D hard to call. CDR1 and CDR2 from the germline V gene are MNHEY and SMNVEV (reference sequence). Trimming stripped 5 bases from V and 1 base from J, with 8 bases between. The CDR3 is 14 residues long. The CDR3, as DNA: TGTGCCAGCAGTATCCCCCAGAACACCGGGGAGCTGTTTTTT. Its protein product is CASSIPQNTGELFF.

The CDR3 reads CASRADRSYEQYF. CDR3 DNA sequence: TGTGCCAGCAGAGCGGACAGGTCCTACGAGCAGTACTTC. The chain uses TRBV2 and TRBJ2-7; 7 nucleotides match TRBD1. Germline V gives CDR1 SNHLY, CDR2 FYNNEI. The CDR3 sequence is 13 residues long. V dropped 6 bases and J dropped 1; count of bases not matched to a gene: 3. Combining the CDR3 with reference TRBV2 and TRBJ2-7 gives the whole variable domain EPEVTQTPSHQVTQMGQEVILRCVPISNHLYFYWYRQILGQKVEFLVSFYNNEISEKSEIFDDQFSVERPDGSNFTLKIRSTKLEDSAMYFCASRADRSYEQYFGPGTRLTVT.

This chain uses TRBV19 with TRBJ2-2, with TRBD2 identical over 8 bases. The CDR3 spans 15 residues. Losses at the gene ends were 6 bases for V and 0 bases for J; bases not matched to a gene: 3. Germline CDR1 is LNHDA and CDR2 is SQIVND (reference sequence). The CDR3 protein is CASSTSGANTGELFF. In nucleotides, the CDR3 is TGTGCCAGTAGCACTAGCGGTGCGAACACCGGGGAGCTGTTTTTT.

The chain couples TRBV30 to TRBJ1-1; 7 nucleotides line up with TRBD1. This CDR3 contains 13 residues. From germline, CDR1 is GTSNPN and CDR2 SVGIG (reference sequence). Trimming removed 8 bases from V and 1 base from J; junction bases left unmatched: 7. The CDR3 coding sequence is TGTGCCGGCTCGGGACAGCCGAACACTGAAGCTTTCTTT. It yields the protein CAGSGQPNTEAFF.

V usage is TRBV5-1 and J usage is TRBJ2-7, with 12 nucleotides matching TRBD2. CDR3 length: 16 residues. Germline values: CDR1 SGHRS, CDR2 YFSETQ. V was clipped by 3 bases and J by 7 bases; unmatched bases: 11. CDR3 amino acids: CASSYNLLAGGGEQYF. In DNA, the CDR3 is TGCGCCAGCAGCTACAATCTTCTAGCGGGAGGGGGAGAGCAGTACTTC. Supplemented by reference TRBV5-1 and TRBJ2-7, the full variable domain reads KAGVTQTPRYLIKTRGQQVTLSCSPISGHRSVSWYQQTPGQGLQFLFEYFSETQRNKGNFPGRFSGRQFSNSRSEMNVSTLELGDSALYLCASSYNLLAGGGEQYFGPGTRLTVT.

The rearrangement joins TRBV10-2 to TRBJ1-1; 9 positions agree with TRBD1. The V gene's germline CDR1 is WSHSY and CDR2 SAAADI. The CDR3 consists of 13 residues. Trimming took 7 bases from V and 4 from J; bases not matched to a gene: 4. The CDR3 here is CASNLDRGTEAFF. CDR3 DNA: TGCGCCAGCAACCTGGACAGGGGCACTGAAGCTTTCTTT.

The rearrangement joins TRBV6-6 to TRBJ1-2, with 9 bases matching TRBD1. The V gene end was trimmed by 1 base and the J gene end by 5 bases; junction bases not matched to a gene: 5. From germline, CDR1 is MNHNY and CDR2 SVGAGI (reference sequence). The CDR3 length is 15 residues. The CDR3 here is CASSYLGTGIYGYTF. The CDR3, as DNA: TGTGCCAGCAGTTACTTGGGGACAGGGATATATGGCTACACCTTC.

The chain recombines TRBV6-5 with TRBJ1-5, with TRBD1 matching 10 bases. Germline V gene data show CDR1 as MNHEY and CDR2 as SVGAGI. Trimming took 2 bases from V and 4 from J; bases not matched to a gene: 2. CDR3 length equals 15 residues. CDR3: CASSYDRGPNQPQHF. The CDR3 nucleotides are TGTGCCAGCAGTTACGACAGGGGGCCGAATCAGCCCCAGCATTTT.

The V gene is TRBV24-1, the J gene TRBJ2-7; 7 bases are shared with TRBD1. The germline V gene encodes CDR1 KGHDR and CDR2 SFDVKD. The CDR3 is made up of 14 amino acids. The ends lost 4 bases at V and 1 base at J; junction bases unmatched: 3. The CDR3 DNA sequence: TGTGCCACCAGTGACACACAGGGGTCCTACGAGCAGTACTTC. Translating gives CATSDTQGSYEQYF.

This clone was seen more than once but under ten times. This rearrangement joins TRBV30 to TRBJ1-5; weak D call: TRBD1 (5 bases). Germline assignment: CDR1 GTSNPN and CDR2 SVGIG (reference sequence). With 2 bases removed from V and 4 bases from J, the gap between germline ends came to 9 bases. CDR3 size: 13 residues. CDR3 bases: TGTGCCTGGAGTCCTAAGGGGAATCAGCCCCAGCATTTT. Encoded protein: CAWSPKGNQPQHF. Full variable domain (remainder filled in from reference TRBV30 and TRBJ1-5): SQTIHQWPATLVQPVGSPLSLECTVEGTSNPNLYWYRQAAGRGLQLLFYSVGIGQISSEVPQNLSASRPQDRQFILSSKKLLLSDSGFYLCAWSPKGNQPQHFGDGTRLSIL.

This chain links TRBV6-5 with TRBJ2-1, with D possibly being TRBD2 (5 bases). Germline CDR1 is MNHEY and CDR2 is SVGAGI. The CDR3 covers 15 residues. V gave up 7 bases and J gave up 0 bases, with 13 bases separating them. The CDR3 loop is CASKLIGGSYNEQFF. CDR3 nucleotide sequence: TGTGCCAGCAAGTTGATTGGAGGCTCCTACAATGAGCAGTTCTTC.

The chain employs TRBV18 and TRBJ1-6, with D unclear. V was trimmed by 3 bases and J by 9 bases, leaving 12 bases between them. From germline, CDR1 is KGHSH and CDR2 LQKENI. The CDR3 extends over 14 amino acids. DNA for the CDR3: TGTGCCAGCTCACCGGAGACCCAAGGTTCACCCCTCCACTTT. This translates into CASSPETQGSPLHF.

The chain uses TRBV19 and TRBJ2-1, with TRBD2 matching 10 bases. Germline lookup yields CDR1 LNHDA and CDR2 SQIVND (reference sequence). J was trimmed by 7 bases and V by 6 bases; bases with no gene match: 3. This CDR3 has 13 residues. The CDR3 is CASRLAGVNEQFF. CDR3 in DNA: TGTGCCAGTAGGCTAGCGGGGGTGAATGAGCAGTTCTTC.

The table lists this clone with a count of one. The V call is TRBV19, the J call TRBJ2-1; D perhaps matches TRBD1 (5 bases). V gave up 8 bases and J gave up 8 bases, with 19 bases separating them. The V gene's germline CDR1 is LNHDA and CDR2 SQIVND (reference sequence). The CDR3 loop spans 14 amino acids. The CDR3 loop is CASQGQGFFHEQFF. As DNA, the CDR3 is TGTGCCAGTCAGGGTCAGGGTTTTTTCCATGAGCAGTTCTTC.

J is TRBJ2-1 and V is TRBV4-2; TRBD2 aligns across 9 bases. CDR1 and CDR2 from the germline V gene are LGHNA and YNFKEQ. This CDR3 is 17 amino acids long. Trimming at V came to 1 base and at J to 6 bases, leaving 10 bases not matched to a gene. The DNA for the CDR3 is TGTGCCAGCAGCCAAGTTGTTAGCGGGGGCACTTTCAATGAGCAGTTCTTC. It translates to CASSQVVSGGTFNEQFF.

This chain uses TRBV10-3 with TRBJ2-7; 8 nucleotides agree with TRBD1. V lost 5 bases and J lost 7; bases outside the gene matches: 4. This CDR3 has 12 amino acids. CDR1 and CDR2 (germline): ENHRY, SYGVKD. The CDR3 DNA sequence: TGTGCCATCAGTCGACAGGGGCAAGAGCAGTACTTC. Translating gives CAISRQGQEQYF.

The chain links TRBV14 to TRBJ1-6; TRBD1 is a possible D gene (6 bases). V was shortened by 3 bases and J by 0 bases, with 9 bases between the two germline ends. There are 16 residues in the CDR3. Looked up from germline, CDR1 is SGHDN and CDR2 is FVKESK. This CDR3 reads CASSHRDNSYNSPLHF. The CDR3 DNA reads TGTGCCAGCAGCCACCGGGACAACTCCTATAATTCACCCCTCCACTTT.

V gene TRBV10-1 combines with J gene TRBJ2-3; TRBD2 agrees at 9 bases. Trimming cost V 0 bases and J 4 bases; bases outside gene matches: 2. The length of the CDR3 is 15 residues. The germline V gene encodes CDR1 WNHNN and CDR2 SYGVQD (reference sequence). CDR3 loop: CASSESGGGADTQYF. The CDR3 DNA sequence: TGCGCCAGCAGTGAGTCTGGCGGGGGGGCAGATACGCAGTATTTT.

The chain is built from TRBV7-8 and TRBJ1-3, with D maybe TRBD1 (5 bases). Trimming removed 2 bases from V and 2 bases from J, with 16 bases in between. The germline V gene encodes CDR1 SGHVS and CDR2 FQNEAQ. The CDR3 is 17 amino acids. The CDR3 loop reads CASSLSPTVTPGNTIYF. The CDR3, as DNA: TGTGCCAGCAGCTTATCCCCGACAGTTACGCCTGGAAACACCATATATTTT.